Shown below are 10 T cell receptor beta chains from a single sample sequenced in a study of early T cells in non-severe SARS-CoV-2 infection. MiXCR was run by TCRdb on the 5' RACE reads, yielding one entry per CDR3 protein. The sample consists of 55,000 to 70,000 distinct CDR3 sequences, 4% to 5.5% of them appearing once. Sequences were obtained from whole blood. The origin of the receptors is an adult who was a healthcare worker with PCR-confirmed SARS-CoV-2 infection or an uninfected control (not recorded which).

With regard to this clonotype: A much more abundant neighbour one base away suggests this may be a read error. The chain employs TRBV10-3 and TRBJ2-5; TRBD1 is a possible D gene (5 bases). This CDR3 region has 14 residues. The germline V gene has CDR1 ENHRY and CDR2 SYGVKD. The V and J ends lost 2 bases and 5 bases respectively, with 12 bases between them. The CDR3 nucleotides read TGTGCCATCAGTGAGGCAAGGGGCTGGGAGACCCAGTACTTC. Protein sequence: CAISEARGWETQYF.

This clonotype was recorded at least ten times. This rearrangement joins TRBV29-1 to TRBJ2-7, with D unresolved. Germline CDR1 SQVTM, CDR2 ANQGSEA. The V end was cut by 6 bases, the J end by 3 bases, with 9 bases between. The CDR3 spans 11 residues. This chain's CDR3 is CSVAADYEQYF. CDR3 bases: TGCAGCGTCGCGGCAGACTACGAGCAGTACTTC.

The rearrangement uses TRBV5-1 and TRBJ1-2; 8 bases are a match to TRBD1. The V and J ends lost 0 bases and 5 bases, in that order; junction bases with no gene match: 6. This CDR3 has 15 amino acids. Germline V CDR1 and CDR2: SGHRS, YFSETQ. For the CDR3, the DNA is TGCGCCAGCAGCTTGGACCCGGGACAGGTTTATGGCTACACCTTC. Its protein is CASSLDPGQVYGYTF.

This clonotype has ten or more counts. The chain carries TRBV5-6 and TRBJ2-3, with D possibly being TRBD2 (6 bases). Germline V lookup: CDR1 SGHDT, CDR2 YYEEEE. The CDR3 length is 14 residues. V was shortened by 4 bases and J by 2 bases, with 11 bases between the two germline ends. CDR3 loop: CASSLGGITDTQYF. The DNA of the CDR3 is TGTGCCAGCAGCCTGGGCGGGATCACAGATACGCAGTATTTT. The complete variable domain, with remaining parts taken from reference TRBV5-6 and TRBJ2-3, reads DAGVTQSPTHLIKTRGQQVTLRCSPKSGHDTVSWYQQALGQGPQFIFQYYEEEERQRGNFPDRFSGHQFPNYSSELNVNALLLGDSALYLCASSLGGITDTQYFGPGTRLTVL.

This clonotype was counted ten times or more. The chain employs TRBV12-3 or TRBV12-4 and TRBJ1-1; D ambiguous. This CDR3 spans 14 amino acids. Trimming removed 6 bases from V and 1 base from J, with 12 bases in between. CDR3 sequence reads: CASSPLRANTEAFF. The CDR3 nucleotides are TGTGCCAGCAGCCCCCTCCGGGCGAACACTGAAGCTTTCTTT.

Regarding this clonotype: A much larger clone differs by one base, so this may be a read error. The V call is TRBV19, the J call TRBJ1-4; D possibly corresponds to TRBD1 (5 bases). This CDR3 is built from 16 residues. The V gene's germline CDR1 is LNHDA and CDR2 SQIVND (reference sequence). The CDR3 DNA is TGTGCCAGTTCAGCTCGGGACCGTCCAACTAATGGAAAACTGTTTTTT. Translated, it gives CASSARDRPTNGKLFF.

This clonotype was observed many times. The chain uses TRBV5-1 and TRBJ1-1; D unresolved. The ends were cut back, 6 bases at V and 1 base at J, with 16 bases in the middle. Per the germline V gene, CDR1 is SGHRS and CDR2 is YFSETQ. This CDR3 spans 15 amino acids. The CDR3 reads CASKNRQLGNTEAFF. In nucleotides, the CDR3 is TGCGCCAGCAAGAACCGGCAGCTCGGGAACACTGAAGCTTTCTTT.

The sample holds many counts of this clonotype. V is TRBV4-3 and J is TRBJ1-4, with D hard to call. V was trimmed by 4 bases and J by 2 bases, leaving 17 bases between them. The CDR3 is 17 amino acids. CDR1 LGHNA and CDR2 YSLEER come from the germline V gene. In DNA form, the CDR3 reads TGCGCCAGCAGCCGCAGGCTTAAAGGGAGGACTAATGAAAAACTGTTTTTT. Its translation: CASSRRLKGRTNEKLFF.

The sample holds many counts of this clonotype. The rearrangement joins TRBV20-1 to TRBJ2-1; 9 bases match TRBD2. The V gene's germline CDR1 is DFQATT and CDR2 SNEGSKA (reference sequence). Trimming at V came to 0 bases and at J to 3 bases, leaving 0 bases not matched to a gene. The CDR3 runs to 14 residues. Here the CDR3 DNA reads TGCAGTGCTAGAGAGACTAGCGGCTACAATGAGCAGTTCTTC. This codes for CSARETSGYNEQFF.

This clonotype has at least ten counts. The rearrangement joins TRBV4-2 to TRBJ1-5; D is unresolved. Germline values: CDR1 LGHNA, CDR2 YNFKEQ. There are 15 residues in the CDR3. The V end lost 5 bases, the J end lost 0 bases, and 11 bases lay between the germline ends. CDR3 region: CASSSNSYSNQPQHF. The CDR3 coding sequence is TGTGCCAGCAGCTCCAACAGTTATAGCAATCAGCCCCAGCATTTT.